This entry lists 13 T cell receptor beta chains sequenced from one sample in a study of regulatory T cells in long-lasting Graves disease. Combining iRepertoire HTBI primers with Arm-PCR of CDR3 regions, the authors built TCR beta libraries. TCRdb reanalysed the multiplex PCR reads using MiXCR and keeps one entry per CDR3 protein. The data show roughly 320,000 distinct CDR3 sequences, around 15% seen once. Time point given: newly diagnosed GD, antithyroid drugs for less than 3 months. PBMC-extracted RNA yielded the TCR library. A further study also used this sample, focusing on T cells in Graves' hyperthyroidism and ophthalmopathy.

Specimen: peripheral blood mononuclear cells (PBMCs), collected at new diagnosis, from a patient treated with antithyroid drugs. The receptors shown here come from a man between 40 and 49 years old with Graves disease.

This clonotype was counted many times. The CDR3 DNA reads TGTGCCAGCAGTAGGCAGGGTGGCTACACCTTC. Protein: CASSRQGGYTF. The V and J genes are TRBV2 and TRBJ1-2; possibly TRBD1 for D (5 bases). Germline V gene data show CDR1 as SNHLY and CDR2 as FYNNEI. The CDR3 is 11 residues long. The V and J ends lost 5 bases and 7 bases respectively, with 8 bases between them.

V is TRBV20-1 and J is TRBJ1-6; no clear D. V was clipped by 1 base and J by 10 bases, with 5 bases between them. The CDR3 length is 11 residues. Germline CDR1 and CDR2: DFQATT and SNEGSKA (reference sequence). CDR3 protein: CSARVLSPLHF. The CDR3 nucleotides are TGCAGTGCTAGAGTTCTATCACCCCTCCACTTT.

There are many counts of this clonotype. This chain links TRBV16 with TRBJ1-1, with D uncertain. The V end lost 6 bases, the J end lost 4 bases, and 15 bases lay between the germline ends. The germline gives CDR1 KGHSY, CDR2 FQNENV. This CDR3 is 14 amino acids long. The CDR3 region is CASRHTAGATEAFF. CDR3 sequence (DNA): TGTGCCAGCAGACATACTGCAGGTGCCACTGAAGCTTTCTTT.

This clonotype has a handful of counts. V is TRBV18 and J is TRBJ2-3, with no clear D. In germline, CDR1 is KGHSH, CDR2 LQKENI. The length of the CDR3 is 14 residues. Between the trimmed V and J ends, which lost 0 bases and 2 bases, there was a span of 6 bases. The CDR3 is CASSPPVFTDTQYF. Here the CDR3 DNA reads TGTGCCAGCTCACCACCGGTCTTCACAGATACGCAGTATTTT. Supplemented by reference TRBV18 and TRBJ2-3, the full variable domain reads NAGVMQNPRHLVRRRGQEARLRCSPMKGHSHVYWYRQLPEEGLKFMVYLQKENIIDESGMPKERFSAEFPKEGPSILRIQQVVRGDSAAYFCASSPPVFTDTQYFGPGTRLTVL.

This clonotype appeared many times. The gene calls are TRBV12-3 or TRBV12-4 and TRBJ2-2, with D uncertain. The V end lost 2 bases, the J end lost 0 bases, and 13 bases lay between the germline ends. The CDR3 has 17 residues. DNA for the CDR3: TGTGCCAGCAGTTTATTTTTTTGGGCGTCGAACACCGGGGAGCTGTTTTTT. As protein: CASSLFFWASNTGELFF.

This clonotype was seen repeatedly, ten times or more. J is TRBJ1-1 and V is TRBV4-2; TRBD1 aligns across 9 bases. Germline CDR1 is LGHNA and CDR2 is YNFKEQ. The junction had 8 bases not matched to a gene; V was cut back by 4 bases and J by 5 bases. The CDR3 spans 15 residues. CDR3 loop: CASSLSGTGRTEAFF. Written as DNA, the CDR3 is TGTGCCAGCAGCCTGTCGGGGACAGGGAGGACTGAAGCTTTCTTT.

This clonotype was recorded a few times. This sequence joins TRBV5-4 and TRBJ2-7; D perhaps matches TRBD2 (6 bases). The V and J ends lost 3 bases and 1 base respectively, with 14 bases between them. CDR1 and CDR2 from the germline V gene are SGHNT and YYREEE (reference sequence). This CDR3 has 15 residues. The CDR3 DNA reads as TGTGCCAGCAGCTATGACGCAGGGACTTCCTACGAGCAGTACTTC. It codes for CASSYDAGTSYEQYF.

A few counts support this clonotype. The CDR3 DNA is TGTGCCAGCAGCAAACAGGGGAATCAGCCCCAGCATTTT. This gives the protein CASSKQGNQPQHF. The chain carries TRBV7-9 and TRBJ1-5, with TRBD1 identical over 7 bases. The length of the CDR3 is 13 residues. The V gene end was trimmed by 5 bases and the J gene end by 4 bases; junction bases not matched to a gene: 2. Germline values: CDR1 SEHNR, CDR2 FQNEAQ (reference sequence). Looking up the rest from reference TRBV7-9 and TRBJ1-5 gives the full variable domain: DTGVSQNPRHKITKRGQNVTFRCDPISEHNRLYWYRQTLGQGPEFLTYFQNEAQLEKSRLLSDRFSAERPKGSFSTLEIQRTEQGDSAMYLCASSKQGNQPQHFGDGTRLSIL.

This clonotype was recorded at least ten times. The CDR3 loop is CASSSKRGPQSEQFF. The CDR3 DNA sequence: TGTGCCAGCAGCTCGAAGCGGGGCCCACAATCTGAGCAGTTCTTC. This chain links TRBV7-9 with TRBJ2-1, with 7 nucleotides matching TRBD2. Germline trimming cut 4 bases from V and 9 bases from J; bases unmatched to any gene: 12. The CDR3 sequence is 15 residues long. Germline CDR1 SEHNR, CDR2 FQNEAQ (reference sequence).

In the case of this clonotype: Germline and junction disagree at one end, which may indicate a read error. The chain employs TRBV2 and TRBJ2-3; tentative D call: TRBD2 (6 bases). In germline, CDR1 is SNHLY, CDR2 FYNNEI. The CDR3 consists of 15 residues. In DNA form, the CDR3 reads TGTGCCAGCAGCCCGGCCCGGGACTTCACAGATATGCAGTATTTT. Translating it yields CASSPARDFTDMQYF.

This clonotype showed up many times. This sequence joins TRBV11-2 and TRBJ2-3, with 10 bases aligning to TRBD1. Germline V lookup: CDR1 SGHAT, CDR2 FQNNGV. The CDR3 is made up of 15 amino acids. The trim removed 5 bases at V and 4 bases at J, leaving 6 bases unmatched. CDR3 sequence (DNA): TGTGCCAGCAGCAGAGGGACAGGGGTTTCAGATACGCAGTATTTT. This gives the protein CASSRGTGVSDTQYF.

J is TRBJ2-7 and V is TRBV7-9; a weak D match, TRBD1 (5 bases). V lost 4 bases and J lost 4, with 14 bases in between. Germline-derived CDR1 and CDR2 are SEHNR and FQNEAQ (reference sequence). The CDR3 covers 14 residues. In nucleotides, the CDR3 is TGTGCCAGCAGCTCCACCGACAGTCTGTACGAGCAGTACTTC. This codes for CASSSTDSLYEQYF.

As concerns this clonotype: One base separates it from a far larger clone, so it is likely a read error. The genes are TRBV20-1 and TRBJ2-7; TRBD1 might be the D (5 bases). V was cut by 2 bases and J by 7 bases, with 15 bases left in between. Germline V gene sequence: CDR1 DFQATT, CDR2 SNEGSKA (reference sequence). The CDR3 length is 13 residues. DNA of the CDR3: TGCAGTGCTAGACAGGGCTCCTACAATGAGCAGTACTTC. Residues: CSARQGSYNEQYF.